These 16 T cell receptor beta chains share one sample of origin, sequenced in a study of blood T cell repertoires in COVID-19. Method: immunoSEQ multiplex PCR; TCRdb's copy keeps in-frame clones and lacks some. The table lists hundreds of thousands of clones, more than 75% of them singletons, with 6% to 7% in the top ten. Sequencing was performed on peripheral blood. These receptors all stem from a woman in her 50s with COVID-19, enrolled during active disease.

The gene calls are TRBV4-1 and TRBJ2-4; weak D call: TRBD1 (5 bases). CDR1 is MGHRA, CDR2 YSYEKL, per germline. The ends were cut back, 2 bases at V and 0 bases at J, with 11 bases in the middle. The CDR3 length is 16 residues. This CDR3 is CASSQPAQGAKNIQYF. The DNA of the CDR3 is TGCGCCAGCAGCCAACCTGCCCAGGGAGCCAAAAACATTCAGTACTTC.

The rearrangement joins TRBV6-6 to TRBJ1-1; 7 nucleotides match TRBD1. The V gene end was trimmed by 8 bases and the J gene end by 1 base; junction bases not matched to a gene: 7. Per the germline V gene, CDR1 is MNHNY and CDR2 is SVGAGI (reference sequence). This CDR3 region has 14 residues. The CDR3, as DNA: TGTGCCAGCTCTGGGACAGCTACGAACACTGAAGCTTTCTTT. This codes for CASSGTATNTEAFF.

This chain connects TRBV5-1 to TRBJ1-2, with D perhaps TRBD1 (5 bases). The V and J ends lost 1 base and 1 base respectively, with 11 bases between them. CDR1 is SGHRS and CDR2 is YFSETQ in the germline V gene. CDR3 length: 15 amino acids. The CDR3 region has the DNA TGCGCCAGCAGCTTGACAGGCGAAATTAACTATGGCTACACCTTC. Protein sequence: CASSLTGEINYGYTF.

This clone has ten or more counts. Other DNA sequences in the sample encode the same CDR3. The chain recombines TRBV12-3 or TRBV12-4 with TRBJ2-7; perhaps TRBD1 as D (6 bases). V was trimmed by 2 bases and J by 2 bases, leaving 7 bases between them. CDR3 length: 13 residues. The CDR3 DNA sequence: TGTGCCAGCAGTTTAACAGGGCCCTACGAGCAGTACTTC. It codes for CASSLTGPYEQYF.

The J gene is TRBJ1-2, the V gene TRBV5-1; 11 bases agree with TRBD1. The germline CDR1 and CDR2 sequences are SGHRS and YFSETQ. This CDR3 has 15 amino acids. Trimming cost V 3 bases and J 3 bases; bases outside gene matches: 4. In DNA form, the CDR3 reads TGCGCCAGCAGCTCCGGGACAGGGGGAGACTATGGCTACACCTTC. Translation: CASSSGTGGDYGYTF.

The CDR3 bases are TGTGCCTGGCAAAGGGGTAGCGGTTACACCGGGGAGCTGTTTTTT. Translation: CAWQRGSGYTGELFF. The J gene is TRBJ2-2, the V gene TRBV30; D possibly corresponds to TRBD2 (6 bases). The CDR3 is 15 residues long. V lost 5 bases and J 3 bases, leaving 16 bases between the germline ends. Germline V gene lookup returns CDR1 GTSNPN and CDR2 SVGIG (reference sequence).

The chain has TRBV2 and TRBJ2-2, with 10 bases matching TRBD2. From germline, CDR1 is SNHLY and CDR2 FYNNEI. Trimming at V came to 9 bases and at J to 5 bases, leaving 12 bases not matched to a gene. The length of the CDR3 is 16 residues. Written as DNA, the CDR3 is TGTGCCAGATCAGAAAGCGGGAGGGCCGGAACCGGGGAGCTGTTTTTT. It is translated as CARSESGRAGTGELFF.

J is TRBJ1-1 and V is TRBV9; 7 bases fit TRBD1. Trimming removed 0 bases from V and 11 bases from J; junction bases left unmatched: 10. From germline, CDR1 is SGDLS and CDR2 YYNGEE. The CDR3 consists of 14 residues. The CDR3 region has the DNA TGTGCCAGCAGCGTAGAAGGCGTGAGCAGGGGGGCTTTCTTT. Its protein is CASSVEGVSRGAFF.

The chain recombines TRBV9 with TRBJ2-5; D is unclear. CDR1 SGDLS and CDR2 YYNGEE come from the germline V gene. CDR3 size: 14 residues. V shed 0 bases and J shed 5 bases, with 11 bases lying between them. The DNA of the CDR3 is TGTGCCAGCAGCGTAGACGGTTCGATGGAGACCCAGTACTTC. This sequence encodes CASSVDGSMETQYF. Drawing the rest from reference TRBV9 and TRBJ2-5, the complete variable domain is DSGVTQTPKHLITATGQRVTLRCSPRSGDLSVYWYQQSLDQGLQFLIQYYNGEERAKGNILERFSAQQFPDLHSELNLSSLELGDSALYFCASSVDGSMETQYFGPGTRLLVL.

The chain uses TRBV5-1 and TRBJ2-7, with 8 bases matching TRBD1. The ends lost 2 bases at V and 3 bases at J; junction bases unmatched: 1. There are 13 residues in the CDR3. Germline lookup yields CDR1 SGHRS and CDR2 YFSETQ. The CDR3 DNA reads TGCGCCAGCAGCTTCGACAGGGGCTACGAGCAGTACTTC. Translating it yields CASSFDRGYEQYF.

The V gene is TRBV27, the J gene TRBJ1-5, with a possible D match to TRBD1 (6 bases). The CDR3 covers 16 residues. Germline values: CDR1 MNHEY, CDR2 SMNVEV (reference sequence). Trimming left V 5 bases short and J 4 bases short, with 18 bases between. CDR3 residues: CASSPLGGAGNQPQHF. DNA of the CDR3: TGTGCCAGCAGTCCCCTGGGGGGGGCAGGGAATCAGCCCCAGCATTTT.

For this clone: This sample also contains other DNA sequences that code for the same CDR3. The chain combines TRBV6-5 with TRBJ1-1; TRBD1 matches at 9 bases. Germline V gives CDR1 MNHEY, CDR2 SVGAGI. J lost 4 bases, V lost 6 bases, and 6 bases had no gene match. The CDR3 is 14 residues long. CDR3 DNA sequence: TGTGCCAGCAGCCTAGGACAGGGGTCCACTGAAGCTTTCTTT. Translating it yields CASSLGQGSTEAFF.

The chain is built from TRBV12-3 or TRBV12-4 and TRBJ2-1; 8 nucleotides align to TRBD1. This CDR3 is 13 amino acids long. The ends lost 6 bases at V and 11 bases at J; junction bases unmatched: 9. The CDR3: CASREGQGPQQFF. The DNA for the CDR3 is TGTGCCAGCAGAGAAGGACAGGGCCCTCAGCAGTTCTTC.

Turning to this clone: The sample holds other DNA sequences that translate to the same CDR3. This chain links TRBV7-2 with TRBJ2-5, with TRBD1 as a possible D gene (5 bases). Per germline, CDR1 SGHTA and CDR2 FQGNSA. The length of the CDR3 is 14 residues. Trimming removed 0 bases at V and 4 bases at J, with 9 bases between. The CDR3 sequence: CASSLAGPGETQYF. For the CDR3, the DNA is TGTGCCAGCAGCTTAGCGGGGCCGGGAGAGACCCAGTACTTC.

This clone has only one observation. J is TRBJ2-3 and V is TRBV2; 7 nucleotides line up with TRBD2. The junction had 14 bases not matched to a gene; V was cut back by 3 bases and J by 2 bases. The CDR3 runs to 18 residues. Germline CDR1 reads SNHLY; CDR2 reads FYNNEI. The CDR3, as DNA: TGTGCCAGCAGTGATTGGATCGTCCAGCGGGACCTCACAGATACGCAGTATTTT. Its translation: CASSDWIVQRDLTDTQYF. The variable domain in full, with the rest retrieved from reference TRBV2 and TRBJ2-3, is EPEVTQTPSHQVTQMGQEVILRCVPISNHLYFYWYRQILGQKVEFLVSFYNNEISEKSEIFDDQFSVERPDGSNFTLKIRSTKLEDSAMYFCASSDWIVQRDLTDTQYFGPGTRLTVL.

In its sample, this clone was seen a few times. The chain recombines TRBV6-2 or TRBV6-3 with TRBJ2-1, with 7 nucleotides matching TRBD2. This CDR3 comprises 16 residues. The V segment lost 4 bases and the J segment 4 bases; nucleotides outside the gene matches: 10. Germline lookup yields CDR1 MNHEY and CDR2 SVGEGT. DNA of the CDR3: TGTGCCAGCAGTTCCCTGGGCGAGCGGGGTTACAATGAGCAGTTCTTC. Protein: CASSSLGERGYNEQFF.